This TCR beta chain was recorded in a study of T cells expressing NK-cell markers (dated by TCRdb to about 2020). For the study in its entirety: Three sorted T-cell subsets (CD3+CD56+NKG2C+, CD3+CD56+NKG2C- and CD3+CD56-NKG2C+) from roughly eight donors had their TCR beta-chain repertoires profiled. Among the eight sequenced donors, only one was HCMV-seronegative, while the other seven were HCMV-seropositive. Randomly selected healthy volunteers, three men and five women, were used as the eight sequenced donors. Illumina HiSeq 2000/2500, MiSeq or NextSeq was used to sequence libraries as 2 x 150 bp reads.

The CDR3 goes from the cysteine to the phenylalanine over 15 residues. A DNA sequence was not provided. A commercial ELISA kit detecting HCMV-specific IgG in serum was used to determine HCMV serostatus. Peripheral blood mononuclear cells were isolated from blood by Ficoll density gradient centrifugation. On this clonotype: Its specific antigen is unknown.

Broader findings and caveats from the paper: Whether the expanded NKG2C-expressing T cell clones were specific for HCMV antigens was left unclear. Those dominant clonotypes were again the most abundant among CD3+CD56-NKG2C+ cells in a handful of donors, at roughly 25-60.1%. In several donors, the dominant CD3+CD56+NKG2C+ clonotypes were among the top 10 CD8+ clonotypes and accounted for about 1.0-7.5% of CD8+ T cells.

Sequenced using an Illumina HiSeq 2000. TCR beta cDNA libraries were prepared using 5'RACE template switching, which introduced a universal primer site and unique molecular identifiers. Synthesis of cDNA was primed from the TCR beta constant segment and was followed by two consecutive PCR amplification steps. The published analysis was carried out like this. MIGEC handled demultiplexing of the reads and grouping by UMI, while MiTCR was used to assemble and quantify clonotypes. To exclude erroneous sequences, only TCR cDNA sequences supported by at least two reads were retained. Downstream repertoire analysis used the tcR package, and clonotypes were matched across fractions by CDR3 nucleotide sequence plus V segment. VDJmatch was used to annotate antigen specificity against VDJdb, with one amino acid substitution in CDR3 permitted. TCRdb reprocessed the reads, so every CDR3 protein sequence counts as one entry and DNA is not shown. The V and J calls, along with clone size, are taken from TCRdb and not from the paper's own processing. This sample's listing comprises about 550,000 distinct CDR3 sequences. The ten biggest clones cover roughly 3.6% of the sample.

The clonotype was recovered from a man aged 18-30 years in good health. Donor details come from another sample of the same person, matched by shared clones. The V and J genes are TRBV12-3 or TRBV12-4 and TRBJ1-1; the D gene TCRdb calls, TRBD1, cannot be checked with no DNA. The specimen was blood T cells: a sorted CD56 or NKG2C T cell subset, CD4+ or CD8+ T cells, or bulk PBMC T cells (not recorded which). The CDR3 here reads CASSLWDRVNTEAFF.